Following are 12 T cell receptor beta chains from one sample sequenced in a study of T cell changes during pregnancy in multiple sclerosis. Only in-frame clones appear in the TCRdb table, and some are missing; sequencing was by immunoSEQ multiplex PCR. Of over 70,000 clones listed, 75% to 95% are singletons. The sequences come from peripheral blood, collected in the first trimester of pregnancy. The receptors originated from a female donor in good health, enrolled as a control in a pregnancy study.

V and J are TRBV9 and TRBJ1-4, with a weak D call TRBD1 (5 bases). Germline CDR1 and CDR2: SGDLS and YYNGEE. Between the trimmed V and J ends, which lost 4 bases and 2 bases, there was a span of 12 bases. The CDR3 length is 15 residues. CDR3 in DNA: TGTGCCAGCAGCCGCTCCGGGGGGACTAATGAAAAACTGTTTTTT. Translated: CASSRSGGTNEKLFF. The full variable domain, in which reference TRBV9 and TRBJ1-4 provide the parts outside the CDR3, is DSGVTQTPKHLITATGQRVTLRCSPRSGDLSVYWYQQSLDQGLQFLIQYYNGEERAKGNILERFSAQQFPDLHSELNLSSLELGDSALYFCASSRSGGTNEKLFFGSGTQLSVL.

The chain joins TRBV19 to TRBJ2-7; 9 bases line up with TRBD1. V gave up 7 bases and J gave up 5 bases; unmatched junction bases: 12. The V gene's germline CDR1 is LNHDA and CDR2 SQIVND (reference sequence). This CDR3 has 15 amino acids. The CDR3 protein is CASTETWDRDHEQYF. DNA for the CDR3: TGTGCCAGTACGGAAACGTGGGACAGGGACCACGAGCAGTACTTC.

This clone was counted once. This chain links TRBV27 with TRBJ1-1, with D possibly matching TRBD1 (5 bases). Trimming left V 3 bases short and J 7 bases short, with 12 bases between. Germline assignment: CDR1 MNHEY and CDR2 SMNVEV (reference sequence). The CDR3 has 13 residues. CDR3 residues: CASSFQIQGEAFF. The CDR3 region has the DNA TGTGCCAGCAGTTTTCAGATTCAGGGTGAAGCTTTCTTT.

V is TRBV29-1 and J is TRBJ2-1; 10 positions match TRBD1. CDR1 and CDR2 from the germline V gene are SQVTM and ANQGSEA. V shed 7 bases, J shed 0 bases, and the junction held 0 bases outside the gene matches. The CDR3 has 13 amino acids. The CDR3 is CSGQGASYNEQFF. The CDR3, as DNA: TGCAGCGGACAGGGGGCCTCCTACAATGAGCAGTTCTTC.

This chain connects TRBV4-1 to TRBJ1-2; D is uncertain. V lost 2 bases, J lost 3 bases, and 19 bases lay in between. CDR3 size: 17 residues. Germline CDR1 MGHRA, CDR2 YSYEKL. CDR3 protein: CASSQPTWKREDYGYTF. CDR3 DNA sequence: TGCGCCAGCAGCCAACCTACCTGGAAGAGGGAGGACTATGGCTACACCTTC.

The rearrangement uses TRBV7-2 and TRBJ2-5; no reliable D call. Germline V CDR1 and CDR2: SGHTA, FQGNSA. The CDR3 contains 12 residues. Trimming removed 5 bases from V and 5 bases from J, with 9 bases in between. The CDR3 region is CASSLRSETQYF. The CDR3 region has the DNA TGTGCCAGCAGCCTACGTTCGGAGACCCAGTACTTC.

The rearrangement joins TRBV28 to TRBJ2-2; TRBD1 aligns across 8 bases. J was trimmed by 6 bases and V by 5 bases; bases with no gene match: 20. CDR1 MDHEN and CDR2 SYDVKM come from the germline V gene. The CDR3 is 19 residues long. The CDR3 region has the DNA TGTGCCAGCAGTCCCCTCGGACAGGGCCAATTGGAACGGCCCGGGGAGCTGTTTTTT. Residues: CASSPLGQGQLERPGELFF. Drawing the rest from reference TRBV28 and TRBJ2-2, the complete variable domain is DVKVTQSSRYLVKRTGEKVFLECVQDMDHENMFWYRQDPGLGLRLIYFSYDVKMKEKGDIPEGYSVSREKKERFSLILESASTNQTSMYLCASSPLGQGQLERPGELFFGEGSRLTVL.

The gene calls are TRBV6-1 and TRBJ2-3; TRBD2 agrees at 9 bases. The trim removed 3 bases at V and 8 bases at J, leaving 6 bases unmatched. Per the germline V gene, CDR1 is MNHNS and CDR2 is SASEGT. The length of the CDR3 is 14 residues. The CDR3 DNA is TGTGCCAGCAGTGAGGGACTAGCCGGGGGTACGCAGTATTTT. Protein product: CASSEGLAGGTQYF.

The DNA for the CDR3 is TGCGCCAGCAGCCAGGCTCAGGGCACTGAAGCTTTCTTT. Amino acid sequence: CASSQAQGTEAFF. The chain is built from TRBV4-1 and TRBJ1-1; D is possibly TRBD1 (5 bases). Deletions cut 3 bases from V and 4 bases from J, with 9 bases between. The CDR3 length is 13 residues. Germline lookup yields CDR1 MGHRA and CDR2 YSYEKL.

This rearrangement joins TRBV7-3 to TRBJ1-2; 10 nucleotides match TRBD1. With 2 bases clipped from V and 8 bases from J, the junction kept 2 bases outside the gene matches. Germline assignment: CDR1 SGHTA and CDR2 FQGTGA. This CDR3 has 13 residues. In DNA form, the CDR3 reads TGTGCCAGCAGCTTAGGACAGGGGGACGGCTACACCTTC. It yields the protein CASSLGQGDGYTF.

The chain carries TRBV5-6 and TRBJ1-1; a weak D match, TRBD1 (5 bases). CDR3 length: 16 residues. V was clipped by 6 bases and J by 0 bases, with 18 bases between them. The germline V gene has CDR1 SGHDT and CDR2 YYEEEE. As DNA, the CDR3 is TGTGCCAGCACCTCCCCCGGGGGAGGGATGAACACTGAAGCTTTCTTT. Translating gives CASTSPGGGMNTEAFF.

This chain connects TRBV21-1 to TRBJ1-2; the table gives TRBD1 as D, unverified against the DNA. TRBV21-1 is listed as a pseudogene. There are 14 residues in the CDR3. The CDR3: CASNKRDRAYGYTF. CDR3 nucleotides: TGTGCCAGCAATAAGAGGGACAGGGCCTATGGCTACACCTTC.